This entry describes one T cell receptor (beta chain). Its antigen is unknown. The PCR ran on 60 Vbeta and 13 Jbeta primers. Profiling relied on immunoSEQ multiplex PCR, and the TCRdb table lists in-frame clones only, not all of them. Here the sample spans 200,000 to 250,000 clones, 70% to 85% being singletons. The sample belongs to a study of cytomegalovirus exposure and HLA in healthy donors. The germline CDR1 and CDR2 sequences are SGHVS and FQNEAQ. The ends were cut back, 4 bases at V and 5 bases at J, with 15 bases in the middle. This CDR3 spans 15 amino acids. Study-level findings and limits: In an earlier analysis, productive rearrangement rates for most beta V segments clustered near 90% or 30%. A later analysis linked more than 15,000 TCR beta sequences to HLA alleles at 0.05 false discovery rate. Most TCR sequences were uncommon, yet certain public TCRs appeared in many donors. Follow-up analysis later connected one missense variant in DCLRE1C with trimming of TCR beta V- and J-genes.

This chain links TRBV7-8 with TRBJ1-5; the D gene is possibly TRBD1 (6 bases). The sequenced sample consisted of PBMCs. The sequence derives from a middle-aged woman in good health and CMV-seronegative. The CDR3 sequence: CASSSVTGRDQPQHF. CDR3 DNA sequence: TGTGCCAGCAGCTCGGTGACAGGTCGGGATCAGCCCCAGCATTTT.